Listed here are 2 T cell receptor beta chains from one sample, sequenced in a study of T cells in Graves' hyperthyroidism and ophthalmopathy. Amplified TCR beta CDR3 regions derived from RNA transcripts. The HTBI primer set was used in a first-round RT-PCR of the TCR CDR3. TCRdb reanalysed the multiplex PCR reads using MiXCR and keeps one entry per CDR3 protein. The data show roughly 530,000 distinct CDR3 sequences, roughly 15% seen once. Input material: blood. The receptors here all came from a young woman with Graves' ophthalmopathy.

This clonotype was counted ten times or more. V gene TRBV30 combines with J gene TRBJ1-3; D remains unclear. V was pared by 2 bases and J by 4 bases, with 15 bases between. The CDR3 covers 15 residues. CDR1 is GTSNPN and CDR2 is SVGIG in the germline V gene (reference sequence). CDR3 loop: CAWSRTAGRGNTIYF. In nucleotides, the CDR3 is TGTGCCTGGAGTCGTACGGCGGGTCGAGGAAACACCATATATTTT.

The rearrangement links TRBV28 to TRBJ1-2; a weak D match, TRBD1 (5 bases). Germline assignment: CDR1 MDHEN and CDR2 SYDVKM. Trimming shortened V by 7 bases and J by 7 bases, and 13 bases separated the two germline ends. This CDR3 comprises 12 residues. The CDR3 nucleotides are TGTGCCAGCACCCTATGGGGGGGTGGCTACACCTTC. It yields the protein CASTLWGGGYTF.